The clone carrying this T cell receptor beta chain appeared a few times. Its antigen is currently unknown. These data are taken from a study of regulatory T cells in long-lasting Graves disease. Described time point: newly diagnosed GD, antithyroid drugs for less than 3 months. The authors made the TCR library using RNA they extracted from PBMCs. V was pared by 6 bases and J by 3 bases, with 12 bases between. There are 13 residues in the CDR3. Germline CDR1 is LNHDA and CDR2 is SQIVND (reference sequence). Study-wide points: Public clonotype sharing was higher in persistent than newly diagnosed patients.

Researchers made TCR beta libraries by using iRepertoire HTBI primers and running Arm-PCR on CDR3 regions. TCRdb used MiXCR to reprocess the multiplex PCR reads, holding one entry per CDR3 protein. This sample yields some 450,000 distinct CDR3 sequences, of which about a sixth are seen a single time; approximately 12% belongs to the top ten. The sample also formed part of further work on T cells in Graves' hyperthyroidism and ophthalmopathy.

This clonotype originated in a woman aged 25-40 years with Graves disease. The chain links TRBV19 to TRBJ2-7; no definite D call. Sequenced here: peripheral blood mononuclear cells (PBMCs), sampled at new diagnosis, from a patient treated with antithyroid drugs. The chain's CDR3 is CASRDGRRYEQYF. Written as DNA, the CDR3 is TGTGCCAGTAGAGACGGACGGCGCTACGAGCAGTACTTC.